This TCR beta chain was recorded in a study of PD-1 blockade in classical Hodgkin lymphoma. V was shortened by 6 bases and J by 4 bases, with 7 bases between the two germline ends. The CDR3 totals 11 residues. The germline gives CDR1 SGHTA, CDR2 FQGNSA. Assay used: immunoSEQ multiplex PCR; TCRdb lists only in-frame clones, some missing. The profile shows 38,000 or so clones, around 87% of them singletons. Each patient relapsed following autologous stem cell transplantation, and prior brentuximab vedotin exposure differed. Relapsed/refractory classical Hodgkin lymphoma patients had complete, partial or progressive responses.

The specimen was peripheral blood mononuclear cells (PBMCs), collected at baseline. This sequence was found in a human donor with classical Hodgkin lymphoma. V usage is TRBV7-2 and J usage is TRBJ2-7; no firm D call. DNA of the CDR3: TGTGCCAGCAGAAGGGATTACGAGCAGTACTTC. Protein: CASRRDYEQYF.